One sample yielded the 30 T cell receptor beta chains listed below, sequenced in a study of blood T cell repertoires in COVID-19. Only in-frame clones appear in the TCRdb table, and some are missing; sequencing was by immunoSEQ multiplex PCR. The repertoire holds roughly 150,000 clones, with approximately 84% as singletons. Input material: peripheral blood. All receptors come from a woman of 80 years or more with COVID-19, enrolled during active disease.

This clone was recorded only once. The gene calls are TRBV2 and TRBJ2-5; 7 bases match TRBD1. V lost 7 bases, J lost 5 bases, and 7 bases stayed unmatched. The germline V gene encodes CDR1 SNHLY and CDR2 FYNNEI. There are 13 residues in the CDR3. The CDR3 DNA reads as TGTGCCAGCAACCTGGACAGGTGGGAGACCCAGTACTTC. Encoded protein: CASNLDRWETQYF.

The V call is TRBV19, the J call TRBJ2-3, with D unclear. CDR1 LNHDA and CDR2 SQIVND come from the germline V gene (reference sequence). This CDR3 has 13 residues. V shed 5 bases and J shed 2 bases, with 8 bases lying between them. CDR3 coding DNA: TGTGCCAGTAGTCAAATACACACAGATACGCAGTATTTT. It specifies CASSQIHTDTQYF.

This chain links TRBV5-1 with TRBJ1-2, with D unclear. Germline CDR1 and CDR2: SGHRS and YFSETQ. Trimming removed 1 base from V and 0 bases from J, with 7 bases in between. This CDR3 contains 14 residues. In DNA, the CDR3 is TGCGCCAGCAGCTTGTCTGAGGCTAACTATGGCTACACCTTC. Residues: CASSLSEANYGYTF.

The V call is TRBV14, the J call TRBJ2-1; 8 nucleotides line up with TRBD2. The trim removed 2 bases at V and 4 bases at J, leaving 10 bases unmatched. CDR1 SGHDN and CDR2 FVKESK come from the germline V gene. This CDR3 has 17 residues. The CDR3 is CASSQFERGSLYNEQFF. CDR3 in DNA: TGTGCCAGCAGCCAATTCGAGCGGGGGTCCCTTTACAATGAGCAGTTCTTC.

This clone appeared a few times. The chain couples TRBV28 to TRBJ1-2, with 7 bases lining up with TRBD1. The junction had 6 bases not matched to a gene; V was cut back by 6 bases and J by 5 bases. This CDR3 region has 13 residues. Germline V lookup: CDR1 MDHEN, CDR2 SYDVKM. The CDR3 region is CASRPQGFYGYTF. The CDR3 DNA follows: TGTGCCAGCAGGCCACAGGGGTTTTATGGCTACACCTTC.

This chain uses TRBV7-9 with TRBJ1-2; D possibly corresponds to TRBD1 (5 bases). Trimming shortened V by 5 bases and J by 13 bases, and 20 bases separated the two germline ends. The CDR3 totals 13 residues. CDR1 SEHNR and CDR2 FQNEAQ come from the germline V gene (reference sequence). The CDR3 coding sequence is TGTGCCAGCAGCCCAAGGGACCGGGAGTGGTCCACCTTC. This gives the protein CASSPRDREWSTF.

V and J are TRBV29-1 and TRBJ2-7; 7 bases align to TRBD1. Germline CDR1 is SQVTM and CDR2 is ANQGSEA. This CDR3 has 15 amino acids. J gave up 6 bases and V 1 base, and 12 bases lay outside the gene matches. This CDR3 reads CSVEAGGAVRGEQYF. CDR3 coding DNA: TGCAGCGTTGAAGCAGGGGGAGCTGTTAGGGGCGAGCAGTACTTC.

The CDR3 coding sequence is TGCGCCAGCAGCCAAGATTGGCTAGCGGGCCTCGAGCAGTACTTC. Its translation is CASSQDWLAGLEQYF. The V call is TRBV4-1, the J call TRBJ2-7; 8 bases are a match to TRBD2. The CDR3 contains 15 residues. The V and J ends lost 0 bases and 6 bases, in that order; junction bases with no gene match: 7. Germline-derived CDR1 and CDR2 are MGHRA and YSYEKL.

This chain connects TRBV5-1 to TRBJ2-3, with 10 bases identical to TRBD2. This CDR3 contains 16 residues. The germline gives CDR1 SGHRS, CDR2 YFSETQ. The J segment lost 5 bases and the V segment lost 0 bases, leaving 6 bases of the junction unmatched. The CDR3 DNA follows: TGCGCCAGCAGCTTGGGGTCTAGCGGGAGTGGAGATACGCAGTATTTT. Encoded protein: CASSLGSSGSGDTQYF.

The chain couples TRBV9 to TRBJ1-1; a weak D match, TRBD1 (5 bases). The CDR3 loop spans 13 amino acids. V shed 4 bases and J shed 4 bases, with 11 bases lying between them. The germline V gene encodes CDR1 SGDLS and CDR2 YYNGEE. CDR3 in DNA: TGTGCCAGCAGCACCCAGGGTTTCACTGAAGCTTTCTTT. It is translated as CASSTQGFTEAFF.

The chain joins TRBV5-1 to TRBJ2-1, with 12 positions matching TRBD2. Per the germline V gene, CDR1 is SGHRS and CDR2 is YFSETQ. The CDR3 totals 15 residues. The V segment lost 4 bases and the J segment 7 bases; nucleotides outside the gene matches: 6. The CDR3: CASSALAGGPNEQFF. DNA for the CDR3: TGCGCCAGCAGCGCACTAGCGGGAGGTCCTAATGAGCAGTTCTTC. Using reference TRBV5-1 and TRBJ2-1 for the parts outside the CDR3, the full variable domain is KAGVTQTPRYLIKTRGQQVTLSCSPISGHRSVSWYQQTPGQGLQFLFEYFSETQRNKGNFPGRFSGRQFSNSRSEMNVSTLELGDSALYLCASSALAGGPNEQFFGPGTRLTVL.

V and J are TRBV7-2 and TRBJ2-5; D is undetermined. Germline V gene data show CDR1 as SGHTA and CDR2 as FQGNSA. Trimming stripped 1 base from V and 4 bases from J, with 10 bases between. The CDR3 covers 14 residues. The CDR3, as DNA: TGTGCCAGCAGCTTAGTCGGGTCGGGAGAGACCCAGTACTTC. Its translation: CASSLVGSGETQYF. The full variable domain, rest sourced from reference TRBV7-2 and TRBJ2-5, is GAGVSQSPSNKVTEKGKDVELRCDPISGHTALYWYRQSLGQGLEFLIYFQGNSAPDKSGLPSDRFSAERTGGSVSTLTIQRTQQEDSAVYLCASSLVGSGETQYFGPGTRLLVL.

This chain connects TRBV7-6 to TRBJ2-2, with D tentatively TRBD2 (5 bases). The CDR3 has 16 residues. In germline, CDR1 is SGHVS, CDR2 FNYEAQ. V lost 3 bases to trimming and J lost 3 bases, with 14 bases between them. The CDR3 DNA follows: TGTGCCAGCAGCTTGGGTGCGGGCCTGGACACCGGGGAGCTGTTTTTT. Translating it yields CASSLGAGLDTGELFF.

V and J are TRBV7-2 and TRBJ2-2, with TRBD2 matching over 7 bases. Germline CDR1 SGHTA, CDR2 FQGNSA. After removal of 5 bases from V and 3 bases from J, the junction contained 9 bases not matched to a gene. The CDR3 extends over 16 amino acids. CDR3 coding DNA: TGTGCCAGCAGCCCTCGGGCGGGGGACCACACCGGGGAGCTGTTTTTT. Translating it yields CASSPRAGDHTGELFF.

The sample holds one count of this clone. The chain carries TRBV5-1 and TRBJ2-2, with 8 bases fitting TRBD1. The CDR3 length is 14 residues. The J segment lost 6 bases and the V segment lost 4 bases, leaving 5 bases of the junction unmatched. Per the germline V gene, CDR1 is SGHRS and CDR2 is YFSETQ. The CDR3 nucleotides read TGCGCCAGCAGCACGACAGGGGTGGCCGGGGAGCTGTTTTTT. Translation: CASSTTGVAGELFF.

The chain has TRBV3-1 (or the pseudogene TRBV3-2) and TRBJ1-1; the D gene is possibly TRBD1 (5 bases). This CDR3 is built from 13 residues. Trimming cost V 1 base and J 5 bases, with 8 bases left between them. Germline V gives CDR1 LGHDT, CDR2 YNNKEL (reference sequence). CDR3 in DNA: TGTGCCAGCAGCCAAGCCGGGGGGACTGAAGCTTTCTTT. This encodes CASSQAGGTEAFF.

This clone was picked up a small number of times. V usage is TRBV27 and J usage is TRBJ2-3; 8 bases match TRBD2. The CDR3 covers 17 residues. The germline gives CDR1 MNHEY, CDR2 SMNVEV (reference sequence). V shed 4 bases and J 3 bases; nucleotides not matched to a gene: 12. Written as DNA, the CDR3 is TGTGCCAGCAGTTCGGGGGGGGCTAGTGGGGAAACAGATACGCAGTATTTT. Translated, it gives CASSSGGASGETDTQYF.

The V and J genes are TRBV6-5 and TRBJ1-1, with no clear D. V dropped 7 bases and J dropped 10 bases, with 13 bases sitting between them. This CDR3 is built from 11 residues. Germline loops: CDR1 MNHEY, CDR2 SVGAGI. This CDR3 reads CASIGEGRAFF. The CDR3 DNA sequence: TGTGCCAGCATTGGGGAAGGGAGAGCTTTCTTT.

The chain joins TRBV7-2 to TRBJ2-2; 10 positions match TRBD2. J was trimmed by 3 bases and V by 5 bases; bases with no gene match: 15. Looked up from germline, CDR1 is SGHTA and CDR2 is FQGNSA. The CDR3 totals 19 residues. This CDR3 reads CASSPPSGRARRDTGELFF. DNA for the CDR3: TGTGCCAGCAGCCCCCCGAGCGGGAGGGCCCGGCGAGACACCGGGGAGCTGTTTTTT.

This chain links TRBV6-5 with TRBJ2-5, with 14 bases fitting TRBD2. CDR3 length: 15 amino acids. The V and J ends lost 6 bases and 5 bases, in that order; junction bases with no gene match: 5. Per germline, CDR1 MNHEY and CDR2 SVGAGI. The CDR3 DNA sequence: TGTGCCAGCAGCGGACTAGCGGGAGGTATGGAGACCCAGTACTTC. Its protein is CASSGLAGGMETQYF.

This clone was found once. The chain uses TRBV4-2 and TRBJ2-7, with TRBD1 matching over 8 bases. Germline CDR1 reads LGHNA; CDR2 reads YNFKEQ. The CDR3 is 13 amino acids. V lost 3 bases to trimming and J lost 5 bases; unmatched junction nucleotides: 3. The DNA of the CDR3 is TGTGCCAGCAGCCAGGACAGGGTTCACGAGCAGTACTTC. Encoded protein: CASSQDRVHEQYF.

The chain uses TRBV6-4 and TRBJ2-3; 8 bases fit TRBD2. Germline assignment: CDR1 MRHNA and CDR2 SNTAGT. The CDR3 extends over 15 amino acids. V dropped 7 bases and J dropped 5; count of bases not matched to a gene: 11. DNA for the CDR3: TGTGCCAGCATCCACGGGGCGGGAGGTAAAGATACGCAGTATTTT. The encoded protein is CASIHGAGGKDTQYF.

The chain employs TRBV28 and TRBJ2-5, with TRBD2 matching over 7 bases. The CDR3 runs to 13 residues. V was pared by 6 bases and J by 5 bases, with 6 bases of the junction left unmatched. Germline V CDR1 and CDR2: MDHEN, SYDVKM. CDR3 sequence reads: CASSTTSPETQYF. CDR3 bases: TGTGCCAGCAGCACGACTAGCCCCGAGACCCAGTACTTC. The entire variable domain, with the rest obtained from reference TRBV28 and TRBJ2-5, is as follows: DVKVTQSSRYLVKRTGEKVFLECVQDMDHENMFWYRQDPGLGLRLIYFSYDVKMKEKGDIPEGYSVSREKKERFSLILESASTNQTSMYLCASSTTSPETQYFGPGTRLLVL.

V is TRBV6-4 and J is TRBJ2-7; 10 nucleotides align to TRBD2. V gave up 6 bases and J gave up 1 base; unmatched junction bases: 15. CDR1 MRHNA and CDR2 SNTAGT come from the germline V gene. There are 18 residues in the CDR3. The chain's CDR3 is CASSRGPGLASPSYEQYF. Written as DNA, the CDR3 is TGTGCCAGCAGCAGGGGCCCGGGACTAGCGTCACCTTCCTACGAGCAGTACTTC.

J is TRBJ2-7 and V is TRBV27; a possible D gene is TRBD2 (5 bases). Trimming removed 4 bases from V and 2 bases from J, with 12 bases in between. CDR1 MNHEY and CDR2 SMNVEV come from the germline V gene (reference sequence). The CDR3 covers 14 residues. The CDR3 region has the DNA TGTGCCAGCAGTTCCCGGGGTACAGCCTACGAGCAGTACTTC. Residues: CASSSRGTAYEQYF.

J is TRBJ2-1 and V is TRBV27; D not certain. This CDR3 comprises 14 residues. Trimming stripped 2 bases from V and 5 bases from J, with 10 bases between. Per the germline V gene, CDR1 is MNHEY and CDR2 is SMNVEV (reference sequence). CDR3 protein: CASSLRFGDNEQFF. Here the CDR3 DNA reads TGTGCCAGCAGTTTAAGGTTTGGAGACAATGAGCAGTTCTTC.

Notes on this clone: Other DNA sequences in the same sample also yield this CDR3. V usage is TRBV11-2 and J usage is TRBJ2-7; TRBD2 matches at 13 bases. CDR1 SGHAT and CDR2 FQNNGV come from the germline V gene. Trimming took 5 bases from V and 3 from J; bases not matched to a gene: 4. The CDR3 contains 15 residues. The CDR3 region has the DNA TGTGCCAGCAGCAAGCGGACTAGCGGGAGCTACGAGCAGTACTTC. Protein sequence: CASSKRTSGSYEQYF.

The chain recombines TRBV5-8 with TRBJ2-5; tentative D call: TRBD2 (6 bases). V was clipped by 2 bases and J by 8 bases, with 13 bases between them. This CDR3 is built from 13 residues. Germline V CDR1 and CDR2: SGHTS, YDEGEE. The CDR3 DNA sequence: TGTGCCAGCAGCTTCGGACTGGGGGGTACCCAGTACTTC. It encodes CASSFGLGGTQYF.

V gene TRBV6-5 combines with J gene TRBJ2-7; D is unresolved. CDR3 length: 11 residues. V was pared by 8 bases and J by 5 bases, with 10 bases between. The germline V gene encodes CDR1 MNHEY and CDR2 SVGAGI. As DNA, the CDR3 is TGTGCCAGCCCCCGTTATCACGAGCAGTACTTC. Encoded protein: CASPRYHEQYF.

The rearrangement joins TRBV28 to TRBJ2-7, with a tentative D call TRBD2 (6 bases). This CDR3 has 14 amino acids. The V gene lost 6 bases and the J gene lost 4 bases, with 16 bases spanning the gap. The germline V gene encodes CDR1 MDHEN and CDR2 SYDVKM. The CDR3 spells CASSLGGEEYEQYF. CDR3 nucleotides: TGTGCCAGCAGCCTAGGAGGGGAGGAGTACGAGCAGTACTTC.